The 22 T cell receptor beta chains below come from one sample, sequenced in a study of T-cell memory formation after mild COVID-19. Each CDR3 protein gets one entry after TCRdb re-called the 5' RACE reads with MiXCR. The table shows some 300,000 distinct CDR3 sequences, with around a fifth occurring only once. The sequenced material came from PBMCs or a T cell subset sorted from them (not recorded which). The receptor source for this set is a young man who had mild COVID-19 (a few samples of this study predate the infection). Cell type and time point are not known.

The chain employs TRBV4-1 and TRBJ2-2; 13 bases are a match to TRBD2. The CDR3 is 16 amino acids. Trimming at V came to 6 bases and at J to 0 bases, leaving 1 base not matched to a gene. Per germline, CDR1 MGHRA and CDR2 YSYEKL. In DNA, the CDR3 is TGCGCCAGCAGTACTAGCGGGGGGGCGAACACCGGGGAGCTGTTTTTT. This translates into CASSTSGGANTGELFF.

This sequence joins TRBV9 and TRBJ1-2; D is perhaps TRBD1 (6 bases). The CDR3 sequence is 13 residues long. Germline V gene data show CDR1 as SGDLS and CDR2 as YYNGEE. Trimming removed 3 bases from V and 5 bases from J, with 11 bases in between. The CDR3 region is CASSGIGGYGYTF. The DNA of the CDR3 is TGTGCCAGCAGCGGGATAGGGGGGTATGGCTACACCTTC.

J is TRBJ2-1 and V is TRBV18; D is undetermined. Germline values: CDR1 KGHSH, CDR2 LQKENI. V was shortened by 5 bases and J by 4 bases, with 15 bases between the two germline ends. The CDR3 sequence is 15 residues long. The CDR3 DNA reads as TGTGCCAGCTCAGTGGACGAAGGAAATTACAATGAGCAGTTCTTC. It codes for CASSVDEGNYNEQFF.

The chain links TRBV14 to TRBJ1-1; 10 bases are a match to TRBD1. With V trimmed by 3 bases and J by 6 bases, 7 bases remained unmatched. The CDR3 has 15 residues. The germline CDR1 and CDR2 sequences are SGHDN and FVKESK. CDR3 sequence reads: CASSQRDRGPAEAFF. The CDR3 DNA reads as TGTGCCAGCAGCCAGAGGGACAGGGGTCCCGCTGAAGCTTTCTTT. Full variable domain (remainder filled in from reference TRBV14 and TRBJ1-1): EAGVTQFPSHSVIEKGQTVTLRCDPISGHDNLYWYRRVMGKEIKFLLHFVKESKQDESGMPNNRFLAERTGGTYSTLKVQPAELEDSGVYFCASSQRDRGPAEAFFGQGTRLTVV.

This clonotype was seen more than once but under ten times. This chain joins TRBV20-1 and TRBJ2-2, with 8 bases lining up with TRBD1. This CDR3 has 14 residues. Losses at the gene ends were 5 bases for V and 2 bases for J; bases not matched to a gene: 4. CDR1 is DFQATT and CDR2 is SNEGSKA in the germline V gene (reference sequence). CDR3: CSAWTGTNTGELFF. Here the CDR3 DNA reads TGCAGTGCTTGGACAGGGACTAACACCGGGGAGCTGTTTTTT.

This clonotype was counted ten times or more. This CDR3 reads CASSFGTSGGTDTQYF. CDR3 sequence (DNA): TGTGCCAGCAGCTTTGGGACTAGCGGGGGCACAGATACGCAGTATTTT. The J gene is TRBJ2-3, the V gene TRBV7-9; 13 bases fit TRBD2. Trimming removed 3 bases from V and 1 base from J; junction bases left unmatched: 1. Germline lookup yields CDR1 SEHNR and CDR2 FQNEAQ (reference sequence). CDR3 length: 16 residues. The whole variable domain, remainder taken from reference TRBV7-9 and TRBJ2-3, is DTGVSQNPRHKITKRGQNVTFRCDPISEHNRLYWYRQTLGQGPEFLTYFQNEAQLEKSRLLSDRFSAERPKGSFSTLEIQRTEQGDSAMYLCASSFGTSGGTDTQYFGPGTRLTVL.

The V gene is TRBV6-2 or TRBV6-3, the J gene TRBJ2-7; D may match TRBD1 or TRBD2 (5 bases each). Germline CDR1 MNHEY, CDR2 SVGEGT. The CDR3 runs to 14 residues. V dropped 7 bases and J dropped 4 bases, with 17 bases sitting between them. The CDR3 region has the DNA TGTGCCAGCAAAGTTTTTCCGGGACCATACGAGCAGTACTTC. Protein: CASKVFPGPYEQYF.

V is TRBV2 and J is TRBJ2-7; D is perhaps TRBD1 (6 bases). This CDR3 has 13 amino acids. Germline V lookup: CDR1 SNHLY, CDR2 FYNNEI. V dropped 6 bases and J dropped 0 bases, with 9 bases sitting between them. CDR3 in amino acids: CASRIQGSYEQYV. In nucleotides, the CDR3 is TGTGCCAGCAGGATACAGGGCTCCTACGAGCAGTACGTC.

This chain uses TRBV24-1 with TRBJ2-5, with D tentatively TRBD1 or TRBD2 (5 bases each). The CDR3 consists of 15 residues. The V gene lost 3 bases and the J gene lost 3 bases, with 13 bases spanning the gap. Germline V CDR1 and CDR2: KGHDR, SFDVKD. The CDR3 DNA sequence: TGTGCCACCAGTGATACCCGGGGCGGAAAAGAGACCCAGTACTTC. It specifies CATSDTRGGKETQYF.

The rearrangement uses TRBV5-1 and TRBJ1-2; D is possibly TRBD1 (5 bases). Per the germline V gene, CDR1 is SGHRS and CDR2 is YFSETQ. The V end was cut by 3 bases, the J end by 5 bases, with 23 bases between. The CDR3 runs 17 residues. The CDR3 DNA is TGCGCCAGCAGCTCTTCATACGGACAAGCTTTGAGTTATGGCTACACCTTC. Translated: CASSSSYGQALSYGYTF. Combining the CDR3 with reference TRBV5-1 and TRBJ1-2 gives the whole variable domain KAGVTQTPRYLIKTRGQQVTLSCSPISGHRSVSWYQQTPGQGLQFLFEYFSETQRNKGNFPGRFSGRQFSNSRSEMNVSTLELGDSALYLCASSSSYGQALSYGYTFGSGTRLTVV.

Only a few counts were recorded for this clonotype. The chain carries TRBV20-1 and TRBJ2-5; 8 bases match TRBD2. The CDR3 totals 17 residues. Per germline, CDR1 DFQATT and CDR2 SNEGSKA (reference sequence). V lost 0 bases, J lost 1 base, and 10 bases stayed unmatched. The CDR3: CSARDTAQRGLQETQYF. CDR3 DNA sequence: TGCAGTGCTAGAGATACCGCTCAGCGGGGGCTCCAAGAGACCCAGTACTTC.

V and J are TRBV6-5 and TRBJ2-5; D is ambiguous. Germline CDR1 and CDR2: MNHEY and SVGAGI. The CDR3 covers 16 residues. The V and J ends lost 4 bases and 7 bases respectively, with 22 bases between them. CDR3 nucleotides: TGTGCCAGCAGTTTATCCGGTTACGGATTCGGATGGACCCAGTACTTC. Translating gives CASSLSGYGFGWTQYF.

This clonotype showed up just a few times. The CDR3 DNA is TGTGCCAGCAGACGGACAGGGGGAGAAAAACTGTTTTTT. It encodes CASRRTGGEKLFF. This sequence joins TRBV7-6 and TRBJ1-4; 10 bases agree with TRBD1. With V trimmed by 6 bases and J by 8 bases, 3 bases remained unmatched. The CDR3 has 13 residues. Germline V gene sequence: CDR1 SGHVS, CDR2 FNYEAQ.

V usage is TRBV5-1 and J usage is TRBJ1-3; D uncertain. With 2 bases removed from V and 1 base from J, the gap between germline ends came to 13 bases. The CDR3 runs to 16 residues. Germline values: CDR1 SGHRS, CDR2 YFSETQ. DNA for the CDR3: TGCGCCAGCAGCTTAGAAAGACCGACGTCTGGAAACACCATATATTTT. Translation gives CASSLERPTSGNTIYF.

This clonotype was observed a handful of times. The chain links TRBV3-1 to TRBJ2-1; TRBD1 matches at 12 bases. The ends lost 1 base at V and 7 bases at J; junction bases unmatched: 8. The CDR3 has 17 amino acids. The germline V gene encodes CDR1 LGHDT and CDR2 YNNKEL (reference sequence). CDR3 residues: CASSQGAGDRGLNEQFF. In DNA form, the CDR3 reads TGTGCCAGCAGCCAAGGTGCGGGGGACAGGGGGCTTAATGAGCAGTTCTTC.

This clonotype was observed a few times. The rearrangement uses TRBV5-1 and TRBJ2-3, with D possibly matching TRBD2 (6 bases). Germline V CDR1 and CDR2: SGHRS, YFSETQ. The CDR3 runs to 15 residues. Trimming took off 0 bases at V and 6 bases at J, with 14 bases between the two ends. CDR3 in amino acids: CASSLAGGVMDTQYF. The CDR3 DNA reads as TGCGCCAGCAGCTTGGCCGGGGGAGTCATGGATACGCAGTATTTT.

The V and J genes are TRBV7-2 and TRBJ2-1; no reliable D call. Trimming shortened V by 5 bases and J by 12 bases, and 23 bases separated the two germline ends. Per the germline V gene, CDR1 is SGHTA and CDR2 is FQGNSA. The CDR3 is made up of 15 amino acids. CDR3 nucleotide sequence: TGTGCCAGCAGCCCCTGGATTTCGACCCGTTCGGTGCAGTTCTTC. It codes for CASSPWISTRSVQFF.

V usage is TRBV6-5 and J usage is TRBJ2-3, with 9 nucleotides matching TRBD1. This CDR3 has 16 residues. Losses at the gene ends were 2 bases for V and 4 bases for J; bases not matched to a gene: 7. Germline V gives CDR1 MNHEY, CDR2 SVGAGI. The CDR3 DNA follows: TGTGCCAGCAGTTACGCGCCCGGGACAGGGTCAGATACGCAGTATTTT. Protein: CASSYAPGTGSDTQYF.

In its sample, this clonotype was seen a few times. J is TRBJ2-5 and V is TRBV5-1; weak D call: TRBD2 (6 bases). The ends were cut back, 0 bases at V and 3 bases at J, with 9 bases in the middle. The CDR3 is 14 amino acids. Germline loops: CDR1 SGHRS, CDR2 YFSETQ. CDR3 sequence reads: CASSLVASEETQYF. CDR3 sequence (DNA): TGCGCCAGCAGCTTGGTGGCTAGCGAAGAGACCCAGTACTTC.

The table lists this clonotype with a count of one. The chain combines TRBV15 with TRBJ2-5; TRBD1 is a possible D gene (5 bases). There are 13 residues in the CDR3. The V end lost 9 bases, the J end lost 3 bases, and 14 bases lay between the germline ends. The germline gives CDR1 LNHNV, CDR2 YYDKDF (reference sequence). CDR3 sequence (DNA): TGTGCCACGGCAAGGGGTGGGAAAGAGACCCAGTACTTC. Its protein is CATARGGKETQYF. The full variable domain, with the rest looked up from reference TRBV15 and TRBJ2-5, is DAMVIQNPRYQVTQFGKPVTLSCSQTLNHNVMYWYQQKSSQAPKLLFHYYDKDFNNEADTPDNFQSRRPNTSFCFLDIRSPGLGDTAMYLCATARGGKETQYFGPGTRLLVL.

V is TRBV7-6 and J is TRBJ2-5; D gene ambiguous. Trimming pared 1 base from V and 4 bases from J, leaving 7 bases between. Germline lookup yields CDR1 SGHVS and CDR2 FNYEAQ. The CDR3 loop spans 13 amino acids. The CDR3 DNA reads TGTGCCAGCAGCTTAGACGCCACAGAGACCCAGTACTTC. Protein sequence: CASSLDATETQYF.

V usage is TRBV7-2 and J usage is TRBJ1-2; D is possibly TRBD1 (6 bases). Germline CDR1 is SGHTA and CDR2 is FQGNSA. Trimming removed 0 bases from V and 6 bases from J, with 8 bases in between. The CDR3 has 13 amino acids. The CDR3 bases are TGTGCCAGCAGCTTAGCTCACAGGGATGGCTACACCTTC. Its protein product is CASSLAHRDGYTF.